These 10 T cell receptor beta chains originate from one sample sequenced in a study of T cells in Graves' hyperthyroidism and ophthalmopathy. Researchers took RNA transcripts and amplified the TCR beta CDR3 regions from them. HTBI primers drove first-round RT-PCR of the TCR CDR3. One entry per CDR3 protein, called by TCRdb with MiXCR from the multiplex PCR reads. The profile shows 600,000 or so distinct CDR3 sequences, 13% to 15% of them singletons. Sample: blood. The origin of the receptors is a woman in her forties or fifties with Graves' ophthalmopathy.

This clonotype was seen repeatedly, ten times or more. V is TRBV30 and J is TRBJ2-1; 12 nucleotides match TRBD2. The CDR3 sequence is 14 residues long. From germline, CDR1 is GTSNPN and CDR2 SVGIG (reference sequence). The V segment lost 4 bases and the J segment 9 bases; nucleotides outside the gene matches: 7. The CDR3 DNA is TGTGCCTGGAATCCACTAGCGGGAGGTTTTGAGCAGTTCTTC. Its protein is CAWNPLAGGFEQFF.

This clonotype was picked up a small number of times. This could be a read error, since a much larger clone is one nucleotide away. The J gene is TRBJ2-7, the V gene TRBV28; TRBD2 matches 7 bases. The V segment lost 6 bases and the J segment 3 bases; nucleotides outside the gene matches: 2. The germline gives CDR1 MDHEN, CDR2 SYDVKM. The CDR3 extends over 12 amino acids. DNA of the CDR3: TGTGCCAGCAGCTGGGGGGGCTACGAGCAGTACTTC. This translates into CASSWGGYEQYF.

The sample holds many counts of this clonotype. CDR3 sequence reads: CATRPRQGLNTEAFF. The CDR3 nucleotides read TGCGCCACCAGACCCCGACAGGGCTTGAACACTGAAGCTTTCTTT. The chain joins TRBV5-1 to TRBJ1-1; 7 bases line up with TRBD1. Germline V gene lookup returns CDR1 SGHRS and CDR2 YFSETQ. Germline trimming cut 9 bases from V and 0 bases from J; bases unmatched to any gene: 11. The CDR3 has 15 residues. Combining the CDR3 with reference TRBV5-1 and TRBJ1-1 gives the whole variable domain KAGVTQTPRYLIKTRGQQVTLSCSPISGHRSVSWYQQTPGQGLQFLFEYFSETQRNKGNFPGRFSGRQFSNSRSEMNVSTLELGDSALYLCATRPRQGLNTEAFFGQGTRLTVV.

This clonotype was detected ten times or more. This chain connects TRBV20-1 to TRBJ1-2; D is undetermined. The germline V gene has CDR1 DFQATT and CDR2 SNEGSKA (reference sequence). V gave up 1 base and J gave up 8 bases, with 11 bases separating them. The CDR3 covers 12 residues. The CDR3 loop reads CSARGTGPGYTF. CDR3 DNA: TGCAGTGCTAGAGGGACTGGTCCCGGCTACACCTTC.

This clonotype was counted between two and nine times. The chain has TRBV6-5 and TRBJ2-1; 10 bases match TRBD2. Per the germline V gene, CDR1 is MNHEY and CDR2 is SVGAGI. The V segment lost 0 bases and the J segment 9 bases; nucleotides outside the gene matches: 11. This CDR3 is built from 17 residues. The CDR3 nucleotides read TGTGCCAGCAGTTACTCTTTCCTAGCGGGAGTTCCTACTGAGCAGTTCTTC. Translated, it gives CASSYSFLAGVPTEQFF.

This rearrangement joins TRBV6-1 to TRBJ2-2; TRBD2 matches 8 bases. This CDR3 comprises 16 residues. V shed 2 bases and J 6 bases; nucleotides not matched to a gene: 8. Germline CDR1 reads MNHNS; CDR2 reads SASEGT. The CDR3 here is CASSERFSGMAGELFF. The CDR3 nucleotides are TGTGCCAGCAGTGAACGGTTTAGCGGGATGGCCGGGGAGCTGTTTTTT.

This clonotype was observed a handful of times. This chain connects TRBV4-1 to TRBJ2-7, with D hard to call. The germline V gene has CDR1 MGHRA and CDR2 YSYEKL. The CDR3 runs to 14 residues. V lost 4 bases and J lost 3, with 13 bases in between. CDR3 DNA sequence: TGCGCCAGCAGCCCAAGGGAAGGTATCTACGAGCAGTACTTC. Translation gives CASSPREGIYEQYF.

This clonotype was counted at least ten times. This rearrangement joins TRBV28 to TRBJ2-3; 7 nucleotides agree with TRBD1. Unmatched junction bases numbered 4, after V lost 4 bases and J lost 3 bases. The CDR3 has 14 residues. Germline CDR1 MDHEN, CDR2 SYDVKM. CDR3 sequence reads: CASSWDSTTDTQYF. The CDR3, as DNA: TGTGCCAGCAGTTGGGACAGTACTACAGATACGCAGTATTTT. The complete variable domain, with remaining parts taken from reference TRBV28 and TRBJ2-3, reads DVKVTQSSRYLVKRTGEKVFLECVQDMDHENMFWYRQDPGLGLRLIYFSYDVKMKEKGDIPEGYSVSREKKERFSLILESASTNQTSMYLCASSWDSTTDTQYFGPGTRLTVL.

The sample holds many counts of this clonotype. This sequence joins TRBV3-1 and TRBJ2-3; unclear D gene. Germline lookup yields CDR1 LGHDT and CDR2 YNNKEL (reference sequence). CDR3 length equals 15 residues. V was trimmed by 0 bases and J by 0 bases, leaving 7 bases between them. In DNA, the CDR3 is TGTGCCAGCAGCCAAGAGGGCCGCAGCACAGATACGCAGTATTTT. Translated: CASSQEGRSTDTQYF.

The sample holds many counts of this clonotype. The chain couples TRBV20-1 to TRBJ2-5, with no clear D. V was shortened by 0 bases and J by 0 bases, with 8 bases between the two germline ends. Per germline, CDR1 DFQATT and CDR2 SNEGSKA (reference sequence). The CDR3 length is 14 residues. The DNA of the CDR3 is TGCAGTGCTAGAGATAGAGTAGACCAAGAGACCCAGTACTTC. Amino acids: CSARDRVDQETQYF.